This T cell receptor beta chain was captured in a study of cytomegalovirus exposure and HLA in healthy donors. After removal of 4 bases from V and 5 bases from J, the junction contained 6 bases not matched to a gene. Germline V CDR1 and CDR2: SGHRS, YFSETQ. The CDR3 has 15 residues. To note about this clone: Other DNA sequences of this sample code for an identical CDR3.

A multiplex PCR was run with 60 Vbeta primers and 13 Jbeta primers. TCRdb keeps only in-frame clones here, not all; method: immunoSEQ multiplex PCR. Here the sample spans 110,000 to 150,000 clones, about 81% being singletons. The chain has TRBV5-1 and TRBJ1-4, with 9 bases lining up with TRBD1. This sequence originates from a young man in good health and CMV-seronegative. Sequenced material: PBMCs. The CDR3 DNA reads TGCGCCAGCAGCCCACGACAGGGGGGAAATGAAAAACTGTTTTTT. Its translation is CASSPRQGGNEKLFF.